This entry lists 14 T cell receptor beta chains sequenced from one sample in a study of radiotherapy plus CTLA-4 blockade in lung cancer. The assay was immunoSEQ multiplex PCR, and TCRdb's table has in-frame clones only and misses some. The sample contains some 66,000 clones, approximately 82% of which appear only once. The material sequenced was peripheral blood, taken from a patient treated with radiotherapy plus ipilimumab. The source of these receptors is a human donor with non-small cell lung cancer who had a partial response to radiotherapy plus ipilimumab.

The gene calls are TRBV28 and TRBJ1-4; 7 nucleotides match TRBD1. CDR1 MDHEN and CDR2 SYDVKM come from the germline V gene. The junction had 4 bases not matched to a gene; V was cut back by 3 bases and J by 0 bases. The CDR3 runs to 16 residues. Here the CDR3 reads CASSFQGGPTNEKLFF. DNA for the CDR3: TGTGCCAGCAGTTTTCAGGGGGGCCCAACTAATGAAAAACTGTTTTTT.

The genes are TRBV4-1 and TRBJ1-3, with TRBD1 as a possible D gene (5 bases). This CDR3 spans 18 amino acids. Germline V gives CDR1 MGHRA, CDR2 YSYEKL. V lost 0 bases, J lost 4 bases, and 19 bases lay in between. Here the CDR3 reads CASSQDPSSGGLGNTIYF. In DNA, the CDR3 is TGCGCCAGCAGCCAAGACCCCTCCTCCGGGGGATTAGGAAACACCATATATTTT.

The V gene is TRBV27, the J gene TRBJ2-1; D is unclear. Trimming pared 2 bases from V and 5 bases from J, leaving 13 bases between. Germline CDR1 MNHEY, CDR2 SMNVEV (reference sequence). The CDR3 runs 15 residues. CDR3 protein: CASSLTPRRHNEQFF. The CDR3, as DNA: TGTGCCAGCAGTTTAACCCCACGGAGACACAATGAGCAGTTCTTC.

The V gene is TRBV18, the J gene TRBJ1-1; 9 bases are shared with TRBD1. V dropped 4 bases and J dropped 2; count of bases not matched to a gene: 2. CDR1 KGHSH and CDR2 LQKENI come from the germline V gene. The CDR3 is 14 amino acids. The CDR3 DNA reads TGTGCCAGCTCACTGGGACAGGGAAACACTGAAGCTTTCTTT. Translating gives CASSLGQGNTEAFF. Using reference TRBV18 and TRBJ1-1 for the parts outside the CDR3, the full variable domain is NAGVMQNPRHLVRRRGQEARLRCSPMKGHSHVYWYRQLPEEGLKFMVYLQKENIIDESGMPKERFSAEFPKEGPSILRIQQVVRGDSAAYFCASSLGQGNTEAFFGQGTRLTVV.

The chain joins TRBV6-1 to TRBJ2-5; 9 bases map to TRBD1. J gave up 5 bases and V 9 bases, and 10 bases lay outside the gene matches. Germline V gene lookup returns CDR1 MNHNS and CDR2 SASEGT. CDR3 length: 14 residues. The CDR3, as DNA: TGTGCCAGTGAACACAGGGGGCGCGGGGAGACCCAGTACTTC. This sequence encodes CASEHRGRGETQYF.

The rearrangement joins TRBV27 to TRBJ2-2, with 7 bases fitting TRBD1. CDR3 length: 17 residues. Germline V gene lookup returns CDR1 MNHEY and CDR2 SMNVEV (reference sequence). V lost 1 base to trimming and J lost 2 bases; unmatched junction nucleotides: 7. The CDR3 nucleotides are TGTGCCAGCAGTTTATACGCAGGGACAGCCAACACCGGGGAGCTGTTTTTT. The encoded protein is CASSLYAGTANTGELFF.

This chain connects TRBV5-4 to TRBJ2-5; tentative D call: TRBD2 (6 bases). CDR3 length: 11 amino acids. The germline CDR1 and CDR2 sequences are SGHNT and YYREEE (reference sequence). Between the trimmed V and J ends, which lost 8 bases and 5 bases, there was a span of 10 bases. The CDR3 bases are TGTGCCAGTGCGGGGACTGAGACCCAGTACTTC. Encoded protein: CASAGTETQYF.

V gene TRBV7-3 combines with J gene TRBJ2-1, with a possible D match to TRBD1 (7 bases). This CDR3 spans 16 amino acids. Germline V CDR1 and CDR2: SGHTA, FQGTGA. V was trimmed by 5 bases and J by 3 bases, leaving 17 bases between them. As DNA, the CDR3 is TGTGCCAGCAGCCCAGGGGGGCACAGGGTCTACAATGAGCAGTTCTTC. Residues: CASSPGGHRVYNEQFF.

The chain carries TRBV18 and TRBJ1-5, with TRBD1 matching 10 bases. The CDR3 has 14 amino acids. Unmatched junction bases numbered 5, after V lost 6 bases and J lost 6 bases. Germline V gene data show CDR1 as KGHSH and CDR2 as LQKENI. CDR3 DNA: TGTGCCAGCTCTCTGGGACAGGGGTTTCAGCCCCAGCATTTT. Translating it yields CASSLGQGFQPQHF.

The J gene is TRBJ1-2, the V gene TRBV6-1, with 9 bases that match TRBD1. The trim removed 5 bases at V and 4 bases at J, leaving 8 bases unmatched. Germline V gene data show CDR1 as MNHNS and CDR2 as SASEGT. The CDR3 runs 15 residues. CDR3 in DNA: TGTGCCAGCAGTCCTACAGGGGGCAACGGCTATGGCTACACCTTC. Translation gives CASSPTGGNGYGYTF.

The chain recombines TRBV11-3 with TRBJ1-1, with 7 bases matching TRBD1. The CDR3 length is 13 residues. Germline CDR1 is SGHNT and CDR2 is YENEEA. V lost 5 bases, J lost 4 bases, and 4 bases stayed unmatched. The CDR3 sequence: CASSTRQGTEAFF. The CDR3 coding sequence is TGTGCCAGCAGCACACGACAGGGCACTGAAGCTTTCTTT.

The genes are TRBV28 and TRBJ2-5; tentatively, D is TRBD1 (6 bases). Germline lookup yields CDR1 MDHEN and CDR2 SYDVKM. Trimming stripped 2 bases from V and 2 bases from J, with 18 bases between. The CDR3 is 17 residues long. CDR3 amino acids: CASSLIIGRGAQETQYF. In DNA form, the CDR3 reads TGTGCCAGCAGTTTAATCATAGGCAGGGGTGCACAAGAGACCCAGTACTTC.

V is TRBV5-1 and J is TRBJ2-5; 7 bases match TRBD2. CDR3 length: 13 residues. V gave up 4 bases and J gave up 1 base; unmatched junction bases: 1. The germline CDR1 and CDR2 sequences are SGHRS and YFSETQ. CDR3 amino acids: CASSPSGQETQYF. Written as DNA, the CDR3 is TGCGCCAGCAGCCCTAGCGGCCAAGAGACCCAGTACTTC.

The V gene is TRBV5-4, the J gene TRBJ2-1; TRBD2 aligns across 7 bases. The CDR3 extends over 15 amino acids. Per the germline V gene, CDR1 is SGHNT and CDR2 is YYREEE (reference sequence). J was trimmed by 8 bases and V by 4 bases; bases with no gene match: 12. As DNA, the CDR3 is TGTGCCAGCAGCCTCCCCTGGGAGGGAGTTGATGAGCAGTTCTTC. Translated: CASSLPWEGVDEQFF.